These 28 T cell receptor beta chains share one sample of origin, sequenced in a study of control samples from healthy donors and cancer patients. The assay was immunoSEQ multiplex PCR, and TCRdb's table has in-frame clones only and misses some. The sample includes more than 30,000 clones, more than 70% seen only once; the top ten take around a fifth. The sequenced sample consisted of PBMCs. The source of these receptors is a woman aged 55-70 years with lung cancer.

This clone was observed once. The chain combines TRBV18 with TRBJ2-7; TRBD2 aligns across 11 bases. The germline V gene has CDR1 KGHSH and CDR2 LQKENI. The CDR3 is made up of 15 amino acids. V dropped 3 bases and J dropped 5; count of bases not matched to a gene: 6. CDR3 residues: CASSPSTLAGDEQYF. The CDR3 DNA reads TGTGCCAGCTCACCCTCGACACTAGCGGGAGACGAGCAGTACTTC.

V gene TRBV5-1 combines with J gene TRBJ1-3, with D unresolved. Between the trimmed V and J ends, which lost 0 bases and 0 bases, there was a span of 7 bases. The germline gives CDR1 SGHRS, CDR2 YFSETQ. The length of the CDR3 is 15 residues. The CDR3 sequence is CASSLGAYSGNTIYF. DNA for the CDR3: TGCGCCAGCAGCTTGGGGGCCTACTCTGGAAACACCATATATTTT.

The chain joins TRBV6-1 to TRBJ2-1; TRBD2 might be the D (5 bases). Trimming cost V 0 bases and J 9 bases, with 15 bases left between them. CDR1 MNHNS and CDR2 SASEGT come from the germline V gene. The CDR3 is 15 residues long. CDR3 in amino acids: CASSEAGSVSLEQFF. CDR3 in DNA: TGTGCCAGCAGTGAAGCTGGGAGCGTTAGCCTTGAGCAGTTCTTC.

This chain joins TRBV10-3 and TRBJ2-1, with 10 bases identical to TRBD2. Germline assignment: CDR1 ENHRY and CDR2 SYGVKD. V gave up 4 bases and J gave up 3 bases; unmatched junction bases: 3. CDR3 length: 15 amino acids. The CDR3 is CAISGLAGDYNEQFF. CDR3 DNA sequence: TGTGCCATCAGTGGGCTAGCGGGGGACTACAATGAGCAGTTCTTC.

The rearrangement uses TRBV5-5 and TRBJ2-7; D tentatively reads TRBD1 or TRBD2 (5 bases each). Germline assignment: CDR1 SGHKS and CDR2 YYEKEE (reference sequence). V lost 0 bases to trimming and J lost 2 bases, with 12 bases between them. The CDR3 sequence is 15 residues long. The DNA for the CDR3 is TGTGCCAGCAGCTTGGCCGGGACGGGGCCCTACGAGCAGTACTTC. Protein: CASSLAGTGPYEQYF. Full variable domain (rest looked up from reference TRBV5-5 and TRBJ2-7): DAGVTQSPTHLIKTRGQQVTLRCSPISGHKSVSWYQQVLGQGPQFIFQYYEKEERGRGNFPDRFSARQFPNYSSELNVNALLLGDSALYLCASSLAGTGPYEQYFGPGTRLTVT.

The rearrangement links TRBV5-1 to TRBJ2-1; D is unclear. CDR1 and CDR2 (germline): SGHRS, YFSETQ. The CDR3 has 15 amino acids. Trimming stripped 1 base from V and 2 bases from J, with 10 bases between. The CDR3 protein is CASSLSAGTYNEQFF. The CDR3 DNA sequence: TGCGCCAGCAGCTTGTCCGCAGGTACCTACAATGAGCAGTTCTTC.

The chain uses TRBV10-3 and TRBJ1-6; no definite D call. CDR1 is ENHRY, CDR2 SYGVKD, per germline. The CDR3 has 15 residues. The V end lost 10 bases, the J end lost 9 bases, and 22 bases lay between the germline ends. The CDR3 reads CASTLGPDRGSPLHF. Here the CDR3 DNA reads TGTGCCAGCACCCTAGGGCCCGACCGTGGTTCACCCCTCCACTTT.

The rearrangement uses TRBV6-1 and TRBJ1-2; possibly TRBD1 for D (5 bases). The V gene's germline CDR1 is MNHNS and CDR2 SASEGT. V was shortened by 3 bases and J by 2 bases, with 7 bases between the two germline ends. This CDR3 is built from 13 residues. The CDR3 region is CASSEGLNYGYTF. The CDR3 DNA reads TGTGCCAGCAGTGAGGGACTGAACTATGGCTACACCTTC.

The V call is TRBV5-4, the J call TRBJ2-5, with D possibly being TRBD1 (5 bases). Trimming removed 4 bases from V and 0 bases from J, with 22 bases in between. Germline V gives CDR1 SGHNT, CDR2 YYREEE (reference sequence). The CDR3 totals 18 residues. CDR3 sequence (DNA): TGTGCCAGCAGCCAGGGCGGTGGGGCAGCTCTTCACCAAGAGACCCAGTACTTC. It is translated as CASSQGGGAALHQETQYF.

In this sample, this clone turned up a few times. As DNA, the CDR3 is TGTGCCAGCAGTTTCGAGGGACAGCCGTCCGGCGAGCAGTACTTC. This translates into CASSFEGQPSGEQYF. The chain is built from TRBV6-5 and TRBJ2-7, with 7 bases aligning to TRBD1. Germline V gene lookup returns CDR1 MNHEY and CDR2 SVGAGI. There are 15 residues in the CDR3. J gave up 6 bases and V 4 bases, and 12 bases lay outside the gene matches.

The chain joins TRBV30 to TRBJ1-4, with D perhaps TRBD1 (6 bases). The CDR3 totals 13 residues. V lost 3 bases, J lost 4 bases, and 9 bases lay in between. Germline CDR1 and CDR2: GTSNPN and SVGIG (reference sequence). The CDR3 reads CAWRRGGNEKLFF. The DNA for the CDR3 is TGTGCCTGGAGAAGGGGGGGTAATGAAAAACTGTTTTTT. Variable domain in full (rest from reference TRBV30 and TRBJ1-4): SQTIHQWPATLVQPVGSPLSLECTVEGTSNPNLYWYRQAAGRGLQLLFYSVGIGQISSEVPQNLSASRPQDRQFILSSKKLLLSDSGFYLCAWRRGGNEKLFFGSGTQLSVL.

The chain links TRBV10-3 to TRBJ1-5, with D tentatively TRBD1 (6 bases). The CDR3 length is 15 residues. V lost 4 bases, J lost 1 base, and 11 bases lay in between. Germline assignment: CDR1 ENHRY and CDR2 SYGVKD. CDR3 sequence (DNA): TGTGCCATCAGTGGGGTACAGGGCAGCAATCAGCCCCAGCATTTT. It translates to CAISGVQGSNQPQHF.

The chain joins TRBV6-1 to TRBJ2-1, with TRBD2 identical over 10 bases. J was trimmed by 9 bases and V by 4 bases; bases with no gene match: 15. This CDR3 is 17 amino acids long. Germline V CDR1 and CDR2: MNHNS, SASEGT. The CDR3 nucleotides are TGTGCCAGCAGTGCTAGGTCAGCGGGAGGGCCGGGGGGTGAGCAGTTCTTC. Encoded protein: CASSARSAGGPGGEQFF.

V and J are TRBV16 and TRBJ2-3, with 8 bases matching TRBD1. After removal of 3 bases from V and 3 bases from J, the junction contained 2 bases not matched to a gene. There are 14 residues in the CDR3. Germline CDR1 reads KGHSY; CDR2 reads FQNENV. The CDR3 DNA is TGTGCCAGCAGCCAGGACAGGGTAACAGATACGCAGTATTTT. This gives the protein CASSQDRVTDTQYF.

This chain uses TRBV5-1 with TRBJ1-4; possibly TRBD1 for D (6 bases). The CDR3 is 15 residues long. Between the trimmed V and J ends, which lost 1 base and 4 bases, there was a span of 11 bases. Per germline, CDR1 SGHRS and CDR2 YFSETQ. For the CDR3, the DNA is TGCGCCAGCAGCTTGCAACAGGGTTTTAATGAAAAACTGTTTTTT. Translation gives CASSLQQGFNEKLFF.

The rearrangement links TRBV5-5 to TRBJ1-4; D is ambiguous. The ends were cut back, 4 bases at V and 4 bases at J, with 20 bases in the middle. This CDR3 contains 17 residues. The V gene's germline CDR1 is SGHKS and CDR2 YYEKEE (reference sequence). CDR3 amino acids: CASSPLKSTGLNEKLFF. The CDR3 region has the DNA TGTGCCAGCAGCCCCCTTAAGTCGACGGGTCTTAATGAAAAACTGTTTTTT. Drawing the rest from reference TRBV5-5 and TRBJ1-4, the complete variable domain is DAGVTQSPTHLIKTRGQQVTLRCSPISGHKSVSWYQQVLGQGPQFIFQYYEKEERGRGNFPDRFSARQFPNYSSELNVNALLLGDSALYLCASSPLKSTGLNEKLFFGSGTQLSVL.

V is TRBV10-3 and J is TRBJ1-5, with D uncertain. This CDR3 has 12 amino acids. Per germline, CDR1 ENHRY and CDR2 SYGVKD. The CDR3: CATKDSNQPQHF. CDR3 coding DNA: TGTGCGACCAAGGACAGCAATCAGCCCCAGCATTTT.

This clone was seen a single time. This chain joins TRBV3-1 (or the pseudogene TRBV3-2) and TRBJ2-7, with D possibly matching TRBD1 (5 bases). The CDR3 length is 16 residues. Trimming cost V 5 bases and J 0 bases, with 17 bases left between them. Germline V lookup: CDR1 LGHDT, CDR2 YNNKEL (reference sequence). CDR3 residues: CASSLQGAQTSYEQYF. DNA of the CDR3: TGTGCCAGCAGCTTGCAGGGTGCCCAAACCTCCTACGAGCAGTACTTC.

In its sample, this clone was seen a few times. This rearrangement joins TRBV15 to TRBJ2-7; D may correspond to TRBD1 or TRBD2 (5 bases each). The CDR3 consists of 15 residues. V shed 4 bases and J shed 6 bases, with 19 bases lying between them. Germline-derived CDR1 and CDR2 are LNHNV and YYDKDF (reference sequence). The CDR3 is CATSTPGPSRGEQYF. CDR3 in DNA: TGTGCCACCAGCACTCCGGGGCCCTCGAGGGGCGAGCAGTACTTC. Filled out from reference TRBV15 and TRBJ2-7, the complete variable domain reads DAMVIQNPRYQVTQFGKPVTLSCSQTLNHNVMYWYQQKSSQAPKLLFHYYDKDFNNEADTPDNFQSRRPNTSFCFLDIRSPGLGDTAMYLCATSTPGPSRGEQYFGPGTRLTVT.

In this sample, this clone turned up once. The CDR3 DNA reads TGCGCCAGCAGTGACAAGGGACAGAAAAACATTCAGTACTTC. It is translated as CASSDKGQKNIQYF. The chain employs TRBV10-1 and TRBJ2-4, with 7 bases identical to TRBD1. The germline gives CDR1 WNHNN, CDR2 SYGVQD (reference sequence). V lost 3 bases, J lost 4 bases, and 3 bases stayed unmatched. CDR3 length equals 14 residues.

V gene TRBV19 combines with J gene TRBJ2-4; perhaps D is TRBD1 or TRBD2 (5 bases each). Per the germline V gene, CDR1 is LNHDA and CDR2 is SQIVND (reference sequence). The CDR3 spans 14 residues. Trimming removed 6 bases at V and 8 bases at J, with 17 bases between. CDR3 sequence (DNA): TGTGCCAGTAGCCCGCCGGGAAGGGGTGACATTCAGTACTTC. It is translated as CASSPPGRGDIQYF.

The chain combines TRBV5-8 with TRBJ2-7, with 9 bases that match TRBD1. Germline V gives CDR1 SGHTS, CDR2 YDEGEE. The CDR3 length is 15 residues. V was pared by 2 bases and J by 0 bases, with 3 bases of the junction left unmatched. DNA of the CDR3: TGTGCCAGCAGCTTTGGGACAGGGAGCTCCTACGAGCAGTACTTC. This codes for CASSFGTGSSYEQYF.

The chain couples TRBV11-3 to TRBJ2-2; 10 nucleotides match TRBD1. The CDR3 is made up of 16 amino acids. CDR1 is SGHNT, CDR2 YENEEA, per germline. V gave up 7 bases and J gave up 3 bases; unmatched junction bases: 8. CDR3 sequence: CASTERGTGDTGELFF. The CDR3 DNA follows: TGTGCCAGCACCGAGAGGGGGACAGGGGACACCGGGGAGCTGTTTTTT.

CDR3 region: CASSGDINYGYTF. The CDR3 DNA reads as TGTGCCAGCAGTGGGGACATTAACTATGGCTACACCTTC. The chain links TRBV2 to TRBJ1-2; possible D gene TRBD1, 6 bases. CDR1 is SNHLY, CDR2 FYNNEI, per germline. With 4 bases removed from V and 1 base from J, the gap between germline ends came to 7 bases. CDR3 length equals 13 residues.

This rearrangement joins TRBV10-3 to TRBJ2-3; D not certain. The germline gives CDR1 ENHRY, CDR2 SYGVKD. V was pared by 4 bases and J by 1 base, with 9 bases between. This CDR3 comprises 14 residues. CDR3 nucleotides: TGTGCCATCAGTGGCGCGGCTGGCACAGATACGCAGTATTTT. Its protein product is CAISGAAGTDTQYF.

This chain links TRBV5-4 with TRBJ2-5; D is ambiguous. Germline V lookup: CDR1 SGHNT, CDR2 YYREEE (reference sequence). The CDR3 is 13 amino acids. V lost 0 bases and J 7 bases, leaving 10 bases between the germline ends. The CDR3 DNA reads as TGTGCCAGCAGCTTGGATCGGTCTGGGACCCAGTACTTC. Its protein product is CASSLDRSGTQYF.

The chain is built from TRBV20-1 and TRBJ2-5; D is undetermined. Germline CDR1 reads DFQATT; CDR2 reads SNEGSKA (reference sequence). V lost 3 bases to trimming and J lost 1 base, with 6 bases between them. The CDR3 totals 12 residues. CDR3 amino acids: CSASQVQETQYF. The CDR3 DNA reads as TGCAGTGCTAGTCAGGTCCAAGAGACCCAGTACTTC.

The chain is built from TRBV27 and TRBJ2-2, with 7 nucleotides matching TRBD1. There are 15 residues in the CDR3. CDR1 is MNHEY and CDR2 is SMNVEV in the germline V gene (reference sequence). The ends lost 5 bases at V and 7 bases at J; junction bases unmatched: 10. The CDR3 DNA sequence: TGTGCCAGCAGTCTCCTGACAGGGATCAGCGGGGAGCTGTTTTTT. This gives the protein CASSLLTGISGELFF.